Listed below are T cell receptor beta chains from one sample, sequenced in a study of T cell changes during pregnancy in multiple sclerosis. Assay: immunoSEQ multiplex PCR; the TCRdb copy retains only in-frame clones and omits some. This table has 75,000 to 90,000 clones, around nine tenths appearing once. Material: CD4+ T cells from peripheral blood mononuclear cells, obtained before pregnancy. The receptors here all came from a female donor with multiple sclerosis, enrolled in a pregnancy study. The CDR3 runs from the conserved cysteine through the conserved F or W. Each record gives: CDR3 protein, CDR3 DNA, D gene, clone size, V gene, J gene. The D gene is left open where the match is weak. Not every row has a clone size; where given, it reads once, few, many or a size class.

CASSEWQGFAKNIQYF	TGTGCCAGCAGTGAGTGGCAGGGGTTTGCCAAAAACATTCAGTACTTC	-	-	TRBV6-1	TRBJ2-4
CASSLPGQGAFSYEQYF	TGCGCCAGCAGCCTACCCGGACAGGGGGCTTTCTCCTACGAGCAGTACTTC	TRBD1	-	TRBV5-1	TRBJ2-7
CAWSGTGEEKLFF	TGTGCCTGGAGTGGGACAGGGGAGGAAAAACTGTTTTTT	TRBD1	-	TRBV30	TRBJ1-4
CASSLKTSGGNFQETQYF	TGTGCCAGCAGCTTAAAGACTAGCGGGGGGAACTTCCAAGAGACCCAGTACTTC	TRBD2	-	TRBV4-2	TRBJ2-5
CASSEVRTSGSSTDTQYF	TGTGCCAGCAGTGAGGTACGGACTAGCGGGAGTAGCACAGATACGCAGTATTTT	TRBD2	-	TRBV6-1	TRBJ2-3
CASSAGVNQPQHF	TGTGCCAGCAGTGCAGGGGTGAATCAGCCCCAGCATTTT	-	-	TRBV6-1	TRBJ1-5
CAIRVTGGSGYTF	TGTGCCATCAGGGTGACGGGCGGGAGCGGCTACACCTTC	-	-	TRBV10-3	TRBJ1-2
CASSSPAGGEQFF	TGTGCCAGCAGCTCACCAGCGGGGGGGGAGCAGTTCTTC	TRBD2	-	TRBV5-4	TRBJ2-1
CASNSDEGTGELFF	TGTGCCAGCAACTCGGACGAGGGCACCGGGGAGCTGTTTTTT	-	-	TRBV9	TRBJ2-2
CASSYGLAGGGTDTQYF	TGTGCCAGCAGCTACGGACTAGCGGGAGGTGGTACAGATACGCAGTATTTT	TRBD2	-	TRBV5-6	TRBJ2-3
CASSRPGFGSPLHF	TGTGCCAGCAGTCGTCCAGGGTTTGGCTCACCCCTCCACTTT	-	once	TRBV27	TRBJ1-6
CASSGRGLAEQYF	TGTGCCAGCAGCGGCAGAGGACTGGCCGAGCAGTACTTC	-	-	TRBV9	TRBJ2-7
CASSQEPSSGGAKTQYF	TGTGCCAGCAGCCAAGAGCCATCTAGCGGGGGGGCCAAGACCCAGTACTTC	TRBD2	-	TRBV4-2	TRBJ2-5
CSVEDPISSYNEQFF	TGCAGCGTTGAAGATCCCATCAGCTCCTACAATGAGCAGTTCTTC	-	-	TRBV29-1	TRBJ2-1
CASSITQFNEKLFF	TGTGCCAGCAGCATTACACAGTTTAATGAAAAACTGTTTTTT	-	-	TRBV2	TRBJ1-4
CAWSSGGYTF	TGTGCCTGGAGTTCAGGTGGCTACACCTTC	-	-	TRBV30	TRBJ1-2
CASSPLGGGYTF	TGCGCCAGCAGCCCCTTAGGGGGCGGCTACACCTTC	TRBD1	-	TRBV10-2	TRBJ1-2
CASSEALQGGGYTF	TGTGCCAGCAGTGAAGCGCTTCAGGGGGGTGGCTACACCTTC	TRBD1	-	TRBV2	TRBJ1-2
CASSSGGQAQETQYF	TGTGCCAGCAGCTCGGGCGGACAGGCACAAGAGACCCAGTACTTC	TRBD1	-	TRBV7-6	TRBJ2-5
CASSMTENTEAFF	TGTGCCAGTAGTATGACAGAGAACACTGAAGCTTTCTTT	-	few	TRBV19	TRBJ1-1
CAISDRIPGLASHNEQFF	TGTGCCATCAGTGACAGAATACCGGGACTAGCCTCACACAATGAGCAGTTCTTC	TRBD2	-	TRBV10-3	TRBJ2-1
CASSPNRGAGNQPQHF	TGTGCCAGCAGTCCCAACAGGGGCGCAGGGAATCAGCCCCAGCATTTT	TRBD1	once	TRBV28	TRBJ1-5
CAIRRTGDGNTIYF	TGTGCCATCAGGAGGACAGGGGACGGAAACACCATATATTTT	TRBD1	-	TRBV10-3	TRBJ1-3
CASSPTGANGYTF	TGTGCCAGCAGTCCAACAGGGGCCAATGGCTACACCTTC	TRBD1	-	TRBV7-3	TRBJ1-2
CASSPRSDTQYF	TGTGCCAGCAGTCCGCGTTCGGATACGCAGTATTTT	-	-	TRBV27	TRBJ2-3
CASSPWGRDSLDKNEKLFF	TGCGCCAGCAGCCCCTGGGGCCGGGACAGTCTAGACAAGAATGAAAAACTGTTTTTT	TRBD1	-	TRBV5-1	TRBJ1-4
CASSKQGRETQYF	TGTGCCAGCAGTAAACAGGGTAGGGAGACCCAGTACTTC	-	-	TRBV28	TRBJ2-5
CASRRSTRSYEQYF	TGTGCCAGTAGAAGGAGCACCCGATCCTACGAGCAGTACTTC	-	once	TRBV19	TRBJ2-7
CAWSVRGTVQPQHF	TGTGCCTGGAGTGTAAGGGGAACGGTTCAGCCCCAGCATTTT	-	-	TRBV30	TRBJ1-5
CASSPTGASGNTIYF	TGTGCCAGCTCGCCCACAGGGGCTTCTGGAAACACCATATATTTT	TRBD1	-	TRBV18	TRBJ1-3
CAWSASGDGTQYF	TGTGCCTGGAGTGCTAGCGGGGATGGTACGCAGTATTTT	TRBD2	-	TRBV30	TRBJ2-3
CASSLPGQGIYEQYF	TGTGCCAGCAGCTTGCCGGGACAGGGGATCTACGAGCAGTACTTC	TRBD1	-	TRBV7-8	TRBJ2-7
CSGTASTYNEQFF	TGCAGCGGGACGGCTAGCACCTACAATGAGCAGTTCTTC	-	-	TRBV29-1	TRBJ2-1
CASSPYSNQPQHF	TGTGCCAGTAGTCCTTATAGCAATCAGCCCCAGCATTTT	-	-	TRBV19	TRBJ1-5
CASSLTDSLLEAFF	TGCGCCAGCAGCTTGACAGACAGTTTGCTTGAAGCTTTCTTT	-	-	TRBV5-1	TRBJ1-1
CASSLAGGGAQETQYF	TGCGCCAGCAGCTTGGCCGGCGGGGGGGCCCAAGAGACCCAGTACTTC	TRBD2	-	TRBV5-1	TRBJ2-5
CASRTATYEQYF	TGTGCCAGCCGGACAGCTACCTACGAGCAGTACTTC	-	-	TRBV6-6	TRBJ2-7
CASTENRVMNTEAFF	TGTGCCAGCACCGAAAACAGGGTTATGAACACTGAAGCTTTCTTT	-	-	TRBV28	TRBJ1-1
CASSVGVGVTRSGNTIYF	TGTGCCAGCAGCGTAGGTGTGGGAGTAACTCGATCTGGAAACACCATATATTTT	-	few	TRBV9	TRBJ1-3
CASSLRNDRNEKLFF	TGTGCCAGCAGCCTCCGAAACGACAGAAATGAAAAACTGTTTTTT	-	-	TRBV5-6	TRBJ1-4
CASSMSQHNQPQHF	TGTGCCAGTAGTATGTCACAGCATAATCAGCCCCAGCATTTT	-	-	TRBV19	TRBJ1-5
CAWEAGRQLNLYGYTF	TGTGCCTGGGAGGCCGGGCGACAGCTAAATTTATATGGCTACACCTTC	-	-	TRBV30	TRBJ1-2
CASSPRLAGVNEQFF	TGTGCCAGCAGTCCCAGGCTAGCGGGAGTGAATGAGCAGTTCTTC	TRBD2	once	TRBV6-6	TRBJ2-1
CASSYSSQGMSYTF	TGTGCCAGCAGTTACTCGTCTCAGGGTATGAGCTACACCTTC	-	-	TRBV6-6	TRBJ1-2
CASSIRLAGNPPGQYF	TGTGCCAGCAGCATACGACTAGCGGGGAACCCTCCCGGGCAGTATTTT	TRBD2	-	TRBV5-4	TRBJ2-3
CASSPTTGRKETQYF	TGTGCCAGCTCACCGACCACCGGGAGAAAAGAGACCCAGTACTTC	-	-	TRBV18	TRBJ2-5
CASSLGGERTDTQYF	TGTGCCAGCAGCTTAGGGGGGGAGCGCACAGATACGCAGTATTTT	-	-	TRBV7-2	TRBJ2-3
CASSITGGWNYGYTF	TGTGCCAGCAGTATTACAGGGGGCTGGAACTATGGCTACACCTTC	TRBD1	-	TRBV6-1	TRBJ1-2
CASSLGPTRGYGYTF	TGTGCCAGCAGCCTTGGGCCCACTCGGGGCTATGGCTACACCTTC	-	-	TRBV5-6	TRBJ1-2
CASSHPKGRGRSYEQYF	TGTGCCAGCAGCCACCCCAAGGGGAGGGGTAGATCCTACGAGCAGTACTTC	TRBD2	-	TRBV14	TRBJ2-7
CASYDQGAGQPQHF	TGTGCCAGCTACGATCAGGGGGCAGGACAGCCCCAGCATTTT	TRBD1	few	TRBV28	TRBJ1-5
CASSLGSGGPQETQYF	TGTGCCAGCAGCTTGGGGAGCGGGGGGCCCCAAGAGACCCAGTACTTC	TRBD2	-	TRBV5-4	TRBJ2-5
CASSLVTGRDADTQYF	TGCGCCAGCAGCTTGGTAACGGGGAGAGATGCAGATACGCAGTATTTT	-	-	TRBV5-1	TRBJ2-3
CASSLPTGGKNEKLFF	TGCGCCAGCAGCTTACCTACAGGGGGGAAAAATGAAAAACTGTTTTTT	TRBD1	-	TRBV5-1	TRBJ1-4
CARKTRDAVSGILYEQYF	TGCGCCAGGAAGACCCGGGATGCCGTAAGCGGGATTCTCTACGAGCAGTACTTC	TRBD2	-	TRBV5-1	TRBJ2-7
CASSLPGAYNSPLHF	TGTGCCAGCAGCTTGCCAGGGGCCTATAATTCACCCCTCCACTTT	-	-	TRBV5-4	TRBJ1-6
CASSWGEWGETQYF	TGTGCCAGCAGTTGGGGGGAGTGGGGAGAGACCCAGTACTTC	-	-	TRBV25-1	TRBJ2-5
CASSPQTSTDTQYF	TGCGCCAGCAGCCCCCAAACTAGCACAGATACGCAGTATTTT	-	once	TRBV5-1	TRBJ2-3
CASSVGGQLVNTGELFF	TGTGCCAGCAGCGTAGGTGGACAGCTCGTGAACACCGGGGAGCTGTTTTTT	-	-	TRBV9	TRBJ2-2
CASIQGRGGNKNEQFF	TGTGCCAGTATCCAAGGACGGGGGGGCAATAAGAATGAGCAGTTCTTC	TRBD2	-	TRBV19	TRBJ2-1